This entry lists 20 T cell receptor beta chains sequenced from one sample in a study of CD8+CD57+ T cells in acquired aplastic anemia. Both TCR beta VDJ combination and CDR3 sequence profiling were carried out. Genomic DNA was the template for this profiling. TCRdb itself ran the reads through MiXCR, one entry per CDR3 protein. The repertoire holds around 150,000 distinct CDR3 sequences, with more than 40% as singletons. Before being chosen for sequencing, patients had shown CD8+CD57+ cell expansion by flow cytometry. What was sequenced was sorted CD4+, CD8+, or CD8+CD57+ T cells (not recorded which) from PBMCs. The source is a human donor with aplastic anemia.

Points on this clonotype: No conserved phenylalanine or tryptophan ends this CDR3, so it is likely a read error. The chain has TRBV7-9 and TRBJ1-2; D remains unclear. This CDR3 has 14 residues. Germline-derived CDR1 and CDR2 are SEHNR and FQNEAQ (reference sequence). The germline V and J ends were trimmed by 5 bases and 7 bases, with 17 bases remaining between them. The CDR3 spells CASSLDGVLGGYTP. CDR3 DNA sequence: TGTGCCAGCAGCCTCGACGGGGTGCTGGGTGGCTACACCCCC.

V usage is TRBV4-2 and J usage is TRBJ2-3, with D perhaps matching TRBD1 or TRBD2 (5 bases each). The CDR3 is 18 residues long. Trimming stripped 1 base from V and 0 bases from J, with 17 bases between. The germline V gene encodes CDR1 LGHNA and CDR2 YNFKEQ. CDR3: CASSQGIGWGSSTDTQYF. The CDR3 bases are TGTGCCAGCAGCCAAGGAATCGGGTGGGGGTCTAGCACAGATACGCAGTATTTT.

The chain uses TRBV20-1 and TRBJ2-7; 9 nucleotides match TRBD1. Germline CDR1 is DFQATT and CDR2 is SNEGSKA (reference sequence). Trimming removed 3 bases from V and 3 bases from J; junction bases left unmatched: 9. The CDR3 consists of 15 residues. The CDR3 sequence: CSARGDREGFYEQYF. CDR3 in DNA: TGCAGTGCTAGGGGGGACAGGGAGGGATTCTACGAGCAGTACTTC.

This clonotype was counted only a few times. The chain links TRBV2 to TRBJ2-7, with 7 bases identical to TRBD2. CDR3 length: 15 residues. Germline V gene lookup returns CDR1 SNHLY and CDR2 FYNNEI. The ends lost 5 bases at V and 4 bases at J; junction bases unmatched: 11. The CDR3 loop reads CASSMRGSGTYEQYF. The CDR3, as DNA: TGTGCCAGCAGTATGCGGGGAAGCGGGACTTACGAGCAGTACTTC. The entire variable domain, with the rest obtained from reference TRBV2 and TRBJ2-7, is as follows: EPEVTQTPSHQVTQMGQEVILRCVPISNHLYFYWYRQILGQKVEFLVSFYNNEISEKSEIFDDQFSVERPDGSNFTLKIRSTKLEDSAMYFCASSMRGSGTYEQYFGPGTRLTVT.

In nucleotides, the CDR3 is TGTGCCAGCAGCCCAGAGAATTCACCCCTCCACTTT. Its translation is CASSPENSPLHF. The chain combines TRBV7-9 with TRBJ1-6, with D hard to call. CDR1 is SEHNR and CDR2 is FQNEAQ in the germline V gene (reference sequence). The CDR3 length is 12 residues. Trimming removed 5 bases from V and 7 bases from J, with 6 bases in between.

V is TRBV5-1 and J is TRBJ2-5; D is perhaps TRBD1 or TRBD2 (5 bases each). The DNA end favors TRBJ2-1, so the J call may be wrong. Looked up from germline, CDR1 is SGHRS and CDR2 is YFSETQ. The CDR3 sequence is 13 residues long. In DNA, the CDR3 is TGCGCCAGCAGCTTTGAGGGGTACAATGAGCAGTTCTTC. Amino acid sequence: CASSFEGYNEQFF.

The chain joins TRBV6-5 to TRBJ2-7; D gene unclear. Trimming took off 2 bases at V and 7 bases at J, with 9 bases between the two ends. The CDR3 loop spans 12 amino acids. Germline CDR1 reads MNHEY; CDR2 reads SVGAGI. CDR3 region: CASSYAMGEQYF. The DNA of the CDR3 is TGTGCCAGCAGTTACGCCATGGGGGAGCAGTACTTC.

This clonotype was detected ten times or more. The gene calls are TRBV19 and TRBJ2-1; D is unclear. V lost 3 bases and J 0 bases, leaving 6 bases between the germline ends. Germline lookup yields CDR1 LNHDA and CDR2 SQIVND (reference sequence). The CDR3 sequence is 14 residues long. CDR3 in amino acids: CASSIIGSYNEQFF. In DNA form, the CDR3 reads TGTGCCAGTAGTATTATAGGCTCCTACAATGAGCAGTTCTTC.

This clonotype was counted many times. This chain connects TRBV7-9 to TRBJ2-5, with D hard to call. This CDR3 contains 15 residues. With 4 bases removed from V and 2 bases from J, the gap between germline ends came to 14 bases. Looked up from germline, CDR1 is SEHNR and CDR2 is FQNEAQ (reference sequence). This chain's CDR3 is CASSSPGRLQETQYF. CDR3 DNA sequence: TGTGCCAGCAGCTCACCCGGACGGTTACAAGAGACCCAGTACTTC.

This clonotype was observed at least ten times. The CDR3 loop reads CASGLGTGEGYTF. CDR3 nucleotides: TGTGCTAGTGGTTTGGGGACAGGGGAGGGCTACACCTTC. The gene calls are TRBV12-5 and TRBJ1-2; 9 bases agree with TRBD1. CDR3 length: 13 residues. The V gene's germline CDR1 is LGHNT and CDR2 FRNRAP. The V gene end was trimmed by 1 base and the J gene end by 8 bases; junction bases not matched to a gene: 2.

With regard to this clonotype: One base away lies a much larger clone, so this may be a sequencing read error. This sequence joins TRBV4-3 and TRBJ2-1, with 11 positions matching TRBD2. The junction had 8 bases not matched to a gene; V was cut back by 4 bases and J by 9 bases. Germline-derived CDR1 and CDR2 are LGHNA and YSLEER. This CDR3 comprises 15 residues. CDR3 nucleotides: TGCGCCAGCAGCCTACTAGCGGGAGCGGTCCTTGAGCAGTTCTTC. Its protein is CASSLLAGAVLEQFF.

The chain is built from TRBV24-1 and TRBJ2-3; possible D gene TRBD2, 5 bases. The V and J ends lost 6 bases and 7 bases respectively, with 7 bases between them. In germline, CDR1 is KGHDR, CDR2 SFDVKD. The CDR3 spans 11 residues. CDR3: CATSTGYTQYF. In nucleotides, the CDR3 is TGTGCCACCAGTACGGGATATACGCAGTATTTT.

The rearrangement links TRBV2 to TRBJ2-1; no reliable D call. This CDR3 is 14 amino acids long. The V and J ends lost 2 bases and 6 bases respectively, with 11 bases between them. CDR1 and CDR2 (germline): SNHLY, FYNNEI. The CDR3 DNA is TGTGCCAGCAGTGAAAGCCCAGATGCCAATGAGCAGTTCTTC. Residues: CASSESPDANEQFF.

Concerning this clonotype: One junction end does not reproduce the germline sequence, and a read error may be involved. The chain combines TRBV19 with TRBJ1-4; TRBD1 might be the D (5 bases). Germline CDR1 and CDR2: LNHDA and SQIVND (reference sequence). This CDR3 has 15 amino acids. The CDR3 loop is CASRDGAGTNEKLLF. CDR3 in DNA: TGTGCCAGTAGAGATGGGGCTGGTACTAATGAAAAACTGCTTTTT. The full variable domain, completed using reference TRBV19 and TRBJ1-4, is DGGITQSPKYLFRKEGQNVTLSCEQNLNHDAMYWYRQDPGQGLRLIYYSQIVNDFQKGDIAEGYSVSREKKESFPLTVTSAQKNPTAFYLCASRDGAGTNEKLLFGSGTQLSVL.

This sequence joins TRBV25-1 and TRBJ2-1; D is uncertain. Germline CDR1 is MGHDK and CDR2 is SYGVNS. This CDR3 has 12 amino acids. V gave up 8 bases and J gave up 9 bases, with 14 bases separating them. CDR3 amino acids: CASRRVDGEQFF. DNA of the CDR3: TGTGCCAGCCGTCGCGTCGACGGTGAGCAGTTCTTC.

This clonotype has at least ten counts. The V call is TRBV6-1, the J call TRBJ2-4, with 8 bases aligning to TRBD1. The V segment lost 5 bases and the J segment 15 bases; nucleotides outside the gene matches: 12. The CDR3 has 13 amino acids. Germline CDR1 is MNHNS and CDR2 is SASEGT. The CDR3 here is CASSRTKRQGRYF. CDR3 DNA: TGTGCCAGCAGTCGCACTAAACGACAGGGGAGGTACTTC.

This clonotype was seen at least ten times. The rearrangement links TRBV4-2 to TRBJ2-1; D might be TRBD1 (6 bases). Trimming stripped 4 bases from V and 4 bases from J, with 14 bases between. CDR1 is LGHNA and CDR2 is YNFKEQ in the germline V gene. This CDR3 comprises 15 residues. DNA for the CDR3: TGTGCCAGCAGCCCGTTACTACAGGGATACAATGAGCAGTTCTTC. It encodes CASSPLLQGYNEQFF.

Note on this clonotype: A much larger clone differs from this one at a single base, so this may be a read error. V usage is TRBV12-3 or TRBV12-4 and J usage is TRBJ2-1, with 9 bases that match TRBD1. This CDR3 region has 15 residues. CDR3 in amino acids: CASSGSGTGMFEQLF. CDR3 DNA: TGTGCCAGCAGCGGCTCCGGGACAGGGATGTTTGAGCAGCTCTTC.

J is TRBJ2-5 and V is TRBV9; 9 bases are a match to TRBD1. The end of the DNA fits TRBJ2-7 better, so the J call may be wrong. CDR1 and CDR2 (germline): SGDLS, YYNGEE. The CDR3 consists of 16 residues. The CDR3 nucleotides are TGTGCCAGCAGCGTAAGTTCGGGACAGGGAGCCTACGAGCAGTACTTC. It encodes CASSVSSGQGAYEQYF.

The chain joins TRBV7-3 to TRBJ2-1; possibly TRBD1 for D (6 bases). Trimming took 0 bases from V and 6 from J, leaving 12 bases between them. From germline, CDR1 is SGHTA and CDR2 FQGTGA. CDR3 length: 15 residues. The CDR3 spells CASSLTRGSSNEQFF. In nucleotides, the CDR3 is TGTGCCAGCAGCTTAACCAGGGGCTCTAGCAATGAGCAGTTCTTC.